This T cell receptor beta chain was observed in a study of blood T cell repertoires in COVID-19. Study summary: Samples came from the United States, Italy and Spain, spanning acute and convalescent COVID-19. Nucleic acid was either cDNA or gDNA, and it came from T cells, B-cell-depleted T cells, or PBMCs.

This CDR3 has 14 amino acids. The germline V gene has CDR1 SGHTA and CDR2 FQGTGA. Trimming took off 2 bases at V and 5 bases at J, with 12 bases between the two ends. Some clones are missing from TCRdb's copy, which holds only in-frame ones; the method was immunoSEQ multiplex PCR. Counted here are around 340,000 clones, about nine tenths occurring once; the ten biggest clones make up over 3.5%. The Seattle site enrolled patients during active infection and followed them longitudinally. The sequencing sample was made of peripheral blood. The TCR was taken from a woman aged 55 to 70 with COVID-19, enrolled during active disease. The rearrangement links TRBV7-3 to TRBJ1-1, with a possible D match to TRBD1 (6 bases). CDR3 sequence (DNA): TGTGCCAGCAGCTTACGAGGGGGTCGTACTGAAGCTTTCTTT. Translation gives CASSLRGGRTEAFF.